This T cell receptor (beta chain) comes out of a study of T cells after posttransplantation cyclophosphamide. The CDR3 loop spans 13 amino acids. Germline loops: CDR1 SGHDT, CDR2 YYEEEE. The V and J ends lost 1 base and 1 base respectively, with 6 bases between them. Sampled 1 year posttransplant, controls received myeloablative marrow transplants, methotrexate and a calcineurin inhibitor. This clone was detected a few times. The antigen is undetermined. Here immunoSEQ multiplex PCR was the method, and the copy in TCRdb shows in-frame clones only, minus some. The table lists about 16,000 clones, roughly 84% of them singletons. Broader study findings: Recipient CMV seropositivity and CMV reactivation strongly tracked TRB clonality. Tissue-infiltrating T cells from skin or gut overlapped little with blood T cells. Later post-transplant blood repertoires were often dominated by donor CD8+ memory clones.

Sequenced here: PBMCs, sampled after an allogeneic stem cell transplant with a calcineurin inhibitor and methotrexate. The receptor comes from a male patient between 45 and 59 years old who received an allogeneic stem cell transplant from an unrelated donor, was CMV-positive, and had chronic GVHD only. Some T cells may possibly be graft donor cells. The rearrangement uses TRBV5-6 and TRBJ2-7; D is uncertain. The CDR3 DNA is TGTGCCAGCAGCTTGTACAGTTCCTACGAGCAGTACTTC. It specifies CASSLYSSYEQYF. Combining the CDR3 with reference TRBV5-6 and TRBJ2-7 gives the whole variable domain DAGVTQSPTHLIKTRGQQVTLRCSPKSGHDTVSWYQQALGQGPQFIFQYYEEEERQRGNFPDRFSGHQFPNYSSELNVNALLLGDSALYLCASSLYSSYEQYFGPGTRLTVT.